This T cell receptor beta chain was captured by sequencing in a study of T cell responses to AZD1222 COVID-19 vaccine. Study context: Investigators merged groups given second doses at roughly 4 or roughly 12 weeks.

Study results and caveats: The repertoires were collected only after the peak T cell response. Seropositivity was recorded at baseline in only six AZD1222 recipients.

CDR1 is LNHDA and CDR2 is SQIVND in the germline V gene (reference sequence). There are 14 residues in the CDR3. V shed 6 bases and J 1 base; nucleotides not matched to a gene: 2. Libraries were prepared by immunoSEQ multiplex PCR; TCRdb keeps only in-frame clonotypes and omits some of them. The data show about 150,000 clones, less than 90% seen once. The sample holds a few counts of this clone. Its antigen is undetermined. The V and J genes are TRBV19 and TRBJ2-5, with 10 bases lining up with TRBD2. The sample in question was peripheral blood, obtained on day 0 of AZD1222 vaccination. The TCR was taken from an adult in good health. CDR3 sequence: CASRASGGQETQYF. DNA of the CDR3: TGTGCCAGTAGAGCTAGCGGGGGCCAAGAGACCCAGTACTTC.